This T cell receptor beta chain is from a study of cytomegalovirus exposure and HLA in healthy donors. Findings and caveats of the study: First-cohort TCR clusters were later found to tend to co-occur in the 90 to 150 validation repertoires. Cytomegalovirus status was reportedly diagnosed by the classifier with high specificity and sensitivity. Overall, approximately 150 TCR beta chains were annotated as cytomegalovirus-associated.

Comment on this clone: Its target is unknown.

The CDR3 has 13 residues. Per germline, CDR1 MNHNY and CDR2 SVGAGI (reference sequence). V dropped 1 base and J dropped 9 bases, with 13 bases sitting between them. Profiled with immunoSEQ multiplex PCR; TCRdb holds only in-frame clones, not every one. The sample yields over 110,000 clones, around 87% seen once. The chain links TRBV6-6 to TRBJ2-7; perhaps TRBD1 as D (5 bases). Sequences were obtained from PBMCs. The source of this sequence is a man younger than 30 in good health and CMV-seropositive. The DNA for the CDR3 is TGTGCCAGCAGTTACTTGCAGGGCCAATTGCAGTACTTC. Translated: CASSYLQGQLQYF.